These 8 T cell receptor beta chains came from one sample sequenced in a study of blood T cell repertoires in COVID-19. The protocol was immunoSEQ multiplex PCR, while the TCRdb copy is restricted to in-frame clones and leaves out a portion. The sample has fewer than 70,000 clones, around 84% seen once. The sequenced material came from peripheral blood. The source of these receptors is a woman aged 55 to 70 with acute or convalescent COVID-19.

CDR3 residues: CASSPGLLSYEQYF. The CDR3 DNA is TGTGCCAGCTCACCAGGACTACTATCCTACGAGCAGTACTTC. The chain carries TRBV18 and TRBJ2-7, with D perhaps matching TRBD2 (6 bases). Trimming pared 2 bases from V and 1 base from J, leaving 9 bases between. CDR3 length: 14 amino acids. Germline values: CDR1 KGHSH, CDR2 LQKENI.

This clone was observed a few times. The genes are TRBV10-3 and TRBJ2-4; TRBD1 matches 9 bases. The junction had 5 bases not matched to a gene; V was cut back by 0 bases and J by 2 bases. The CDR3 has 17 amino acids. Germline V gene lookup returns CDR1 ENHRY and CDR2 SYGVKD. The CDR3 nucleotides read TGTGCCATCAGTGAGTCTATCGGGACAGGGACCAAAAACATTCAGTACTTC. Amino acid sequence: CAISESIGTGTKNIQYF.

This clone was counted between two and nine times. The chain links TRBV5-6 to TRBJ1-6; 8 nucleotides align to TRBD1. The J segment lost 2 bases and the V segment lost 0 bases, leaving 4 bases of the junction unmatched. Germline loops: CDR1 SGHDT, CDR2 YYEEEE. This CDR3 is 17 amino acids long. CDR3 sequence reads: CASSLEGQATYNSPLHF. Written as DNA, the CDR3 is TGTGCCAGCAGCTTGGAGGGACAGGCGACCTATAATTCACCCCTCCACTTT.

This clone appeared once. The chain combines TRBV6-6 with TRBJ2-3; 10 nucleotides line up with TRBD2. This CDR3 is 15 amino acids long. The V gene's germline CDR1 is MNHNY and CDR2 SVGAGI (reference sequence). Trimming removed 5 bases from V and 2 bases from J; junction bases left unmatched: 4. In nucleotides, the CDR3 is TGTGCCAGCAGTCTCCTAGCGGGGGACACAGATACGCAGTATTTT. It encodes CASSLLAGDTDTQYF.

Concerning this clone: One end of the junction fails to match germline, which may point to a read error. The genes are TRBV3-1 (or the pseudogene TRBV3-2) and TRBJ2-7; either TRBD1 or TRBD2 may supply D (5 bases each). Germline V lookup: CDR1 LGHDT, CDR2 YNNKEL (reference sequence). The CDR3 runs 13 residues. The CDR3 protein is CAGSGRQTYEQYF. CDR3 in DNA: TGTGCCGGCAGCGGCCGACAGACCTACGAGCAGTACTTC.

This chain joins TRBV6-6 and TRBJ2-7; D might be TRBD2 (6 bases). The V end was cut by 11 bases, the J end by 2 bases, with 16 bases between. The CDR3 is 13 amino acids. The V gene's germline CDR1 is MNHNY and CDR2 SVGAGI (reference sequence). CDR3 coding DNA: TGTGCCTCCCGCCGAGGGGAGGCCTACGAGCAGTACTTC. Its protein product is CASRRGEAYEQYF.

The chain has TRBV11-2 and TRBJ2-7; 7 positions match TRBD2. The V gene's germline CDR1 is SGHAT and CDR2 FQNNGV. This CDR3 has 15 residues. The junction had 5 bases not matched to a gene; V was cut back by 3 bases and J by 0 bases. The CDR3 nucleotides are TGTGCCAGCAGCTTGGGGAGCGGGGCCTCCTACGAGCAGTACTTC. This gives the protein CASSLGSGASYEQYF.

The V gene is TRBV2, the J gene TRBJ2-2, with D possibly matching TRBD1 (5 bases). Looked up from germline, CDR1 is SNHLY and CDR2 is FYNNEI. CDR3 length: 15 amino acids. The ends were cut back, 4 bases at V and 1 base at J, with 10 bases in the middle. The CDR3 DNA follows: TGTGCCAGCAGTGTTAACAGGAGGAACACCGGGGAGCTGTTTTTT. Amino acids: CASSVNRRNTGELFF.